In its sample, the clone carrying this T cell receptor beta chain was seen a few times. In the original analysis: Estimation of nucleated cell counts was performed using reference gene primer amplification. Measured with immunoSEQ multiplex PCR; TCRdb has only the in-frame clones, and not every one. V, J and clone size were drawn from that table, and D and trimming were deduced from the DNA. This sample carries around 160,000 clones, 90% of them seen once, and the ten largest clones take roughly a sixth. The data are from a study of blood T cell repertoires in COVID-19. Study summary: There were acute and convalescent COVID-19 samples, and they came from the United States, Italy and Spain. PBMCs, B-cell-depleted T cells, or T cells were the source of the cDNA or gDNA that made up the material.

Trimming shortened V by 9 bases and J by 5 bases, and 16 bases separated the two germline ends. Germline V gives CDR1 SGHNT, CDR2 YYREEE (reference sequence). This CDR3 comprises 13 residues. The chain has TRBV5-4 and TRBJ2-3; maybe TRBD2 (5 bases). The TCR sequence derives from a man aged 55 to 70 with active or convalescent COVID-19. The sequencing sample was made of peripheral blood. The CDR3 DNA follows: TGTGCCACCACCGAGGGCCTCCAAGATACGCAGTATTTT. Residues: CATTEGLQDTQYF.